The entry that follows covers one T cell receptor beta chain sequence. CDR3 length: 13 amino acids. V lost 6 bases and J lost 0, with 8 bases in between. Per the germline V gene, CDR1 is ENHRY and CDR2 is SYGVKD. This sample is drawn from a study of CD8 T cells in Susac syndrome. RNA in amounts of about 0.45 to 1 ug was reverse transcribed with random hexamers. Coverage of TCR beta CDR3 amplification by immunoSEQ multiplex PCR extended to 54 Vbeta and 13 Jbeta. MiXCR, run by TCRdb on the immunoSEQ multiplex PCR reads, gives a single entry per CDR3 protein. This table has some 240,000 distinct CDR3 sequences, almost 97% appearing once.

The chain employs TRBV10-3 and TRBJ1-1; D is ambiguous. This TCR was recovered from a human donor with Susac syndrome. Sample: CD4+ T cells from PBMCs. The CDR3 loop is CAISENMNTEAFF. The CDR3 nucleotides read TGTGCCATCAGCGAGAACATGAACACTGAAGCTTTCTTT.